Reported below is one T cell receptor beta chain. Its target is unknown. This entry is derived from a study of cytomegalovirus exposure and HLA in healthy donors. General study points: Presence/absence analyses took donor sequencing depth as roughly uniform. Diagnosis of cytomegalovirus status made by the classifier reportedly showed high specificity and sensitivity.

Primers included in the PCR were 60 Vbeta and 13 Jbeta primers. Original methodology: The authors later counted roughly 87 million unique TCR beta chains, around 9.9 million of them shared. Libraries were prepared by immunoSEQ multiplex PCR; TCRdb keeps only in-frame clonotypes and omits some of them. V and J calls plus clone size are reproduced from that table; the DNA served to infer D and trimming. The repertoire holds roughly 88,000 clones, with approximately 80% as singletons. The CDR3 has 15 residues. Trimming cost V 3 bases and J 7 bases; bases outside gene matches: 8. Germline V gene lookup returns CDR1 SGHVS and CDR2 FQNEAQ.

The specimen was PBMCs. J is TRBJ1-5 and V is TRBV7-8; TRBD1 matches at 8 bases. This TCR came from a man aged 25 to 45 in good health and CMV-seropositive. The CDR3 here is CASSFGQGKSQPQHF. For the CDR3, the DNA is TGTGCCAGCAGCTTCGGACAGGGAAAATCCCAGCCCCAGCATTTT.